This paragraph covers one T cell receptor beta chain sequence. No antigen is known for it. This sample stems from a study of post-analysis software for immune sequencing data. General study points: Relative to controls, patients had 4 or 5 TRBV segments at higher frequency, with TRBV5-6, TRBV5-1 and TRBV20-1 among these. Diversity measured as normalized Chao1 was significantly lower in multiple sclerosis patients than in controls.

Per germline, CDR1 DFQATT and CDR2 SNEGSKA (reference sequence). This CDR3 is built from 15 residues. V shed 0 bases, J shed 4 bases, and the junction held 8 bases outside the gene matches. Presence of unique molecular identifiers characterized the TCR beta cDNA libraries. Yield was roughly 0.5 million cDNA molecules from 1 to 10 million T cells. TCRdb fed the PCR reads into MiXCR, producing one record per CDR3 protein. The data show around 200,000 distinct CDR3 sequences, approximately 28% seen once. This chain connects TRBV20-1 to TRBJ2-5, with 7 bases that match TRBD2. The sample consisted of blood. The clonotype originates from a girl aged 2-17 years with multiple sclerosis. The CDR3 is CSARDLGGVSETQYF. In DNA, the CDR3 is TGCAGTGCTAGAGATCTGGGAGGGGTCTCAGAGACCCAGTACTTC.